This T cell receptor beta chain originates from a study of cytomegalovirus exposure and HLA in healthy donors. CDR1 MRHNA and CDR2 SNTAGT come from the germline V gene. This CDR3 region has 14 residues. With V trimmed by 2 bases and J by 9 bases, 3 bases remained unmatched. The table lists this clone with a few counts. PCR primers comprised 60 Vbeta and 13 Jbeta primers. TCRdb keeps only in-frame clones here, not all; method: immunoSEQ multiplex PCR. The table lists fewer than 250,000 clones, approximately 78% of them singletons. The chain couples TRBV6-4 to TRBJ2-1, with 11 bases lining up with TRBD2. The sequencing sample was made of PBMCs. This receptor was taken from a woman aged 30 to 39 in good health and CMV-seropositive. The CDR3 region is CASSDGLAGGEQFF. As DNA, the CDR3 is TGTGCCAGCAGTGACGGGCTAGCGGGAGGTGAGCAGTTCTTC.